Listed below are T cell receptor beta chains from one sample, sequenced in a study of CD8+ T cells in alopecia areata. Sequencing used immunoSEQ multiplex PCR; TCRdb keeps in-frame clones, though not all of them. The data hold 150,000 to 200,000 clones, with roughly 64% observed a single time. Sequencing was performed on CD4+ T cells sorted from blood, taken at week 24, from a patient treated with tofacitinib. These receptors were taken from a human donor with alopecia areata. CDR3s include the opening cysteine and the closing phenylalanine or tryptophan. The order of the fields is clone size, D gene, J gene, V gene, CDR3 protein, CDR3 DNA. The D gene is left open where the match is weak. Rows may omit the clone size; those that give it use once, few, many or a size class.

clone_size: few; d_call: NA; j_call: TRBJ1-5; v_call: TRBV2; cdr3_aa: CASSVEGTVGQPQHF; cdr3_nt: TGTGCCAGCAGCGTCGAAGGGACGGTGGGCCAGCCCCAGCATTTT
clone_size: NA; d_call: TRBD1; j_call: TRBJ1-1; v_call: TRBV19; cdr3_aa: CASSIIRTGLNTEAFF; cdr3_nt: TGTGCCAGTAGTATAATCCGGACAGGTTTGAACACTGAAGCTTTCTTT
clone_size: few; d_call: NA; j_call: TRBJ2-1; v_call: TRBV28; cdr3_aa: CASTHPPGSQRRRGEQFF; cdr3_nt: TGTGCCAGCACCCACCCCCCCGGGAGCCAGAGACGTCGGGGTGAGCAGTTCTTC
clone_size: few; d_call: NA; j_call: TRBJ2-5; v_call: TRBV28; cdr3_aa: CASRGSGQTGETQYF; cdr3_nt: TGTGCCAGCAGAGGGTCCGGACAGACGGGGGAGACCCAGTACTTC
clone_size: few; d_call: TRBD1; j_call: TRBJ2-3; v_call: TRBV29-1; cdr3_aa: CSLDRGTDTQYF; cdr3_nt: TGCAGCCTGGACAGGGGTACAGATACGCAGTATTTT
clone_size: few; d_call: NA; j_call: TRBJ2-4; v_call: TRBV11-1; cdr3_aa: CASSYRRSNIQYF; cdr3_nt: TGTGCCAGCAGCTACCGTCGAAGTAACATTCAGTACTTC
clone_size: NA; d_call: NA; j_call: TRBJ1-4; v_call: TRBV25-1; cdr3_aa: CASSEYDRKLFF; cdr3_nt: TGTGCCAGCAGTGAATATGACCGAAAACTGTTTTTT
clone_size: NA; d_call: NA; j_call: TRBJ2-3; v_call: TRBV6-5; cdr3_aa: CASSYSAGRDTQYF; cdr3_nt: TGTGCCAGCAGTTACTCGGCGGGGAGGGATACGCAGTATTTT
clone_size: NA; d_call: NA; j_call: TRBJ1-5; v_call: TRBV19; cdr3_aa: CASSPRDWPQHF; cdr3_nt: TGTGCCAGTAGCCCAAGGGACTGGCCCCAGCATTTT
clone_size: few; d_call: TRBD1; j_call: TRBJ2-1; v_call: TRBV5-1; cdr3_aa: CASSRDRVSSNEQFF; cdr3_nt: TGCGCCAGCAGCCGGGACAGAGTTAGTAGCAATGAGCAGTTCTTC
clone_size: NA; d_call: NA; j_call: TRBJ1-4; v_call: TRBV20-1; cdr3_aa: CSARGEKLFF; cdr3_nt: TGCAGTGCTAGAGGTGAAAAACTGTTTTTT
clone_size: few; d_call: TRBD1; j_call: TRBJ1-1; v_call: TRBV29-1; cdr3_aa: CSVHQGASNTEAFF; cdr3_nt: TGCAGCGTTCACCAGGGGGCTTCGAACACTGAAGCTTTCTTT
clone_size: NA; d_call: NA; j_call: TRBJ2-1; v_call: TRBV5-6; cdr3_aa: CASSLARYGQFF; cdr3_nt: TGTGCCAGCAGCTTGGCTCGCTATGGGCAGTTCTTC
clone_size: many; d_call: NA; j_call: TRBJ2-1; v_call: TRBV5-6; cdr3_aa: CASSSGEPGGEQFF; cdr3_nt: TGTGCCAGCAGCTCCGGGGAGCCGGGTGGGGAGCAGTTCTTC
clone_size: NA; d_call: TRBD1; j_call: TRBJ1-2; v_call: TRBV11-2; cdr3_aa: CASSRDRPDGYTF; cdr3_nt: TGTGCCAGCAGCCGGGACAGGCCCGATGGCTACACCTTC
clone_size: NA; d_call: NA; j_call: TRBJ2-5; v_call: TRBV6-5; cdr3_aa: CASSYSLQTQETQYF; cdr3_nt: TGTGCCAGCAGTTACTCGTTACAGACACAAGAGACCCAGTACTTC
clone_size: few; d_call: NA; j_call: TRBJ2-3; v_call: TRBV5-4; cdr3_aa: CASSLLEGTDTQYF; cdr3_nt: TGTGCCAGCAGCTTACTCGAGGGGACAGATACGCAGTATTTT
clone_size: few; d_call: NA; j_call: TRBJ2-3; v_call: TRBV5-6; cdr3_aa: CASSSYDRSTDTQYF; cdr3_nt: TGTGCCAGCAGCTCCTACGACAGAAGCACAGATACGCAGTATTTT
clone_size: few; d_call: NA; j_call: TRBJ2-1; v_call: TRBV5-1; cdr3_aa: CASSLEGECFF; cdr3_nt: TGCGCCAGCAGCTTGGAAGGGGAATGCTTCTTC
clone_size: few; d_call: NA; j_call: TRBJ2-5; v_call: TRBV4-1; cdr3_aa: CASSLGSQETQYF; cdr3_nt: TGCGCCAGCAGCCTCGGATCCCAAGAGACCCAGTACTTC
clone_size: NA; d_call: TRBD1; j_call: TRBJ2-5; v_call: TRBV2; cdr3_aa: CASRDRGETQYF; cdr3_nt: TGTGCCAGCAGAGACAGGGGAGAGACCCAGTACTTC
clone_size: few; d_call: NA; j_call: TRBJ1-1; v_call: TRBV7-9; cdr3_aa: CASSLSGRDTEAFF; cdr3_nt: TGTGCCAGCAGCTTATCAGGCAGGGACACTGAAGCTTTCTTT
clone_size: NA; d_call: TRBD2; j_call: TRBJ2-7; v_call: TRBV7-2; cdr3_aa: CASSLGLAGPYEQYF; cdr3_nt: TGTGCCAGCAGCCTCGGACTAGCGGGCCCCTACGAGCAGTACTTC
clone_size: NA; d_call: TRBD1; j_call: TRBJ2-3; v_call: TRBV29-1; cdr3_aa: CSVETGGRGTDTQYF; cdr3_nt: TGCAGCGTTGAGACAGGGGGCAGGGGCACAGATACGCAGTATTTT
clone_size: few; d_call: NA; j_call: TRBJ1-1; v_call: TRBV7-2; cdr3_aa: CASSSGRRTEAFF; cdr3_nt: TGTGCCAGCAGCTCCGGCCGGAGAACTGAAGCTTTCTTT
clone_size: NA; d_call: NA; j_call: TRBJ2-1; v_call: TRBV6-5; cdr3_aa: CASSYSKGGDEQFF; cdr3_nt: TGTGCCAGCAGTTACTCGAAGGGGGGCGATGAGCAGTTCTTC
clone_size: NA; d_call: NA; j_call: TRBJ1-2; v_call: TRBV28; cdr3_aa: CASSSEDYGYTF; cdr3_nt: TGTGCCAGCAGTTCCGAAGACTATGGCTACACCTTC